In this sample, the clone carrying this T cell receptor beta chain turned up a few times. In germline, CDR1 is MDHEN, CDR2 SYDVKM. The CDR3 is made up of 14 amino acids. V was pared by 1 base and J by 4 bases, with 8 bases between. This entry comes from a study of blood T cell repertoires in COVID-19. Study information: Samples of COVID-19 (acute and convalescent) were obtained from the United States, Italy and Spain.

In the source study's methods: Estimation of nucleated cell counts was performed using reference gene primer amplification. Method: immunoSEQ multiplex PCR; TCRdb's copy keeps in-frame clones and lacks some. V and J calls and clone size are as listed in that table; D and trimming were resolved from the DNA. The repertoire holds roughly 250,000 clones, with over 75% as singletons. This clonotype originated in a woman in her 40s who had recovered from COVID-19. The chain is built from TRBV28 and TRBJ1-5; tentatively, D is TRBD1 (6 bases). Sequenced sample: peripheral blood. The CDR3 region has the DNA TGTGCCAGCAGTTTATACAGGGAGAATCAGCCCCAGCATTTT. Its protein is CASSLYRENQPQHF.